This passage covers 22 T cell receptor beta chains from one sample sequenced in a study of blood T cell repertoires in COVID-19. The repertoire was sequenced with immunoSEQ multiplex PCR; TCRdb's copy has only in-frame clones and lacks some. The sample yields 150,000 to 200,000 clones, about four fifths seen once. The sequencing input was peripheral blood. These receptors originate from a woman older than 75 with COVID-19, enrolled during active disease.

This chain uses TRBV18 with TRBJ2-1, with D perhaps matching TRBD2 (6 bases). Germline assignment: CDR1 KGHSH and CDR2 LQKENI. V lost 0 bases and J lost 6, with 12 bases in between. The CDR3 totals 15 residues. CDR3 in amino acids: CASSPPPGVINEQFF. CDR3 nucleotide sequence: TGTGCCAGCTCACCACCCCCGGGAGTGATCAATGAGCAGTTCTTC.

This chain uses TRBV4-1 with TRBJ1-1; D gene unclear. The CDR3 is made up of 12 amino acids. Germline CDR1 is MGHRA and CDR2 is YSYEKL. Trimming left V 3 bases short and J 1 base short, with 3 bases between. CDR3 sequence (DNA): TGCGCCAGCAGCCACGGGAACACTGAAGCTTTCTTT. This translates into CASSHGNTEAFF.

The V gene is TRBV7-3, the J gene TRBJ2-2, with TRBD1 matching over 8 bases. The CDR3 sequence is 14 residues long. Germline trimming cut 9 bases from V and 6 bases from J; bases unmatched to any gene: 9. Looked up from germline, CDR1 is SGHTA and CDR2 is FQGTGA. This chain's CDR3 is CASSRQGIAGELFF. CDR3 nucleotide sequence: TGTGCCAGTAGTAGACAGGGGATTGCCGGGGAGCTGTTTTTT. The full variable domain, rest sourced from reference TRBV7-3 and TRBJ2-2, is GAGVSQTPSNKVTEKGKYVELRCDPISGHTALYWYRQSLGQGPEFLIYFQGTGAADDSGLPNDRFFAVRPEGSVSTLKIQRTERGDSAVYLCASSRQGIAGELFFGEGSRLTVL.

The chain is built from TRBV9 and TRBJ1-2, with 8 bases identical to TRBD1. The germline gives CDR1 SGDLS, CDR2 YYNGEE. The CDR3 extends over 17 amino acids. Trimming took 4 bases from V and 2 from J; bases not matched to a gene: 13. The CDR3 region has the DNA TGTGCCAGCAGCCCCCGTTCAGGGGGCATGATCAACTATGGCTACACCTTC. It translates to CASSPRSGGMINYGYTF.

The chain employs TRBV24-1 and TRBJ2-2; D remains unclear. V dropped 7 bases and J dropped 0 bases, with 20 bases sitting between them. This CDR3 region has 18 residues. The germline CDR1 and CDR2 sequences are KGHDR and SFDVKD. The CDR3 DNA follows: TGTGCCACCAGCTCATCGACCGGCGCGGTGGCGAACACCGGGGAGCTGTTTTTT. This encodes CATSSSTGAVANTGELFF.

The V gene is TRBV10-1, the J gene TRBJ2-1; TRBD2 matches 13 bases. V shed 10 bases, J shed 0 bases, and the junction held 12 bases outside the gene matches. The CDR3 length is 18 residues. In germline, CDR1 is WNHNN, CDR2 SYGVQD (reference sequence). The CDR3 bases are TGCGCCACCCTAGGACTAGCGGGAGACCAGAGCTCCTACAATGAGCAGTTCTTC. It yields the protein CATLGLAGDQSSYNEQFF.

This clone occurred a few times. The chain links TRBV7-2 to TRBJ2-1; 10 positions agree with TRBD2. With V trimmed by 3 bases and J by 6 bases, 5 bases remained unmatched. CDR1 is SGHTA and CDR2 is FQGNSA in the germline V gene. The CDR3 sequence is 15 residues long. CDR3: CASSFSGGIINEQFF. The CDR3 DNA reads TGTGCCAGCAGCTTTAGCGGGGGGATCATCAATGAGCAGTTCTTC.

The chain combines TRBV11-3 with TRBJ2-1, with no clear D. CDR1 SGHNT and CDR2 YENEEA come from the germline V gene. Trimming cost V 1 base and J 8 bases, with 12 bases left between them. The CDR3 runs to 14 residues. The CDR3 DNA sequence: TGTGCCAGCAGCTTAGCATCCTACAGTGATGAGCAGTTCTTC. The encoded protein is CASSLASYSDEQFF.

CDR3 bases: TGCAGTGCTAGTTCTAGCGGGGTTGGGAATGAGCAGTTCTTC. Encoded protein: CSASSSGVGNEQFF. The V and J genes are TRBV20-1 and TRBJ2-1, with TRBD2 matching over 9 bases. This CDR3 is 14 amino acids long. V was pared by 3 bases and J by 7 bases, with 7 bases of the junction left unmatched. The V gene's germline CDR1 is DFQATT and CDR2 SNEGSKA (reference sequence).

This clone has a handful of counts. Other nucleotide sequences from this sample produce the same CDR3. This chain uses TRBV2 with TRBJ2-7, with D tentatively TRBD2 (6 bases). The CDR3 is 13 amino acids. Trimming took 7 bases from V and 9 from J, leaving 19 bases between them. Germline CDR1 reads SNHLY; CDR2 reads FYNNEI. CDR3 nucleotides: TGTGCCAGCAAACGGGACGACGGGGGTGGGCAGTACTTC. Translating it yields CASKRDDGGGQYF. Full variable domain (remainder filled in from reference TRBV2 and TRBJ2-7): EPEVTQTPSHQVTQMGQEVILRCVPISNHLYFYWYRQILGQKVEFLVSFYNNEISEKSEIFDDQFSVERPDGSNFTLKIRSTKLEDSAMYFCASKRDDGGGQYFGPGTRLTVT.

The rearrangement uses TRBV11-1 and TRBJ2-1, with a weak D call TRBD2 (6 bases). Germline V lookup: CDR1 SGHAT, CDR2 FQDESV (reference sequence). Trimming took off 5 bases at V and 2 bases at J, with 13 bases between the two ends. This CDR3 has 15 amino acids. Here the CDR3 DNA reads TGTGCCAGCAGCCCGGGACTCCCCCCCTACAATGAGCAGTTCTTC. This sequence encodes CASSPGLPPYNEQFF.

This chain connects TRBV3-1 (or the pseudogene TRBV3-2) to TRBJ2-7; unclear D gene. The germline V gene encodes CDR1 LGHDT and CDR2 YNNKEL (reference sequence). The V end lost 4 bases, the J end lost 3 bases, and 13 bases lay between the germline ends. The CDR3 spans 14 residues. CDR3 nucleotides: TGTGCCAGCAGCCTTCAGAGGAGAGACTACGAGCAGTACTTC. Encoded protein: CASSLQRRDYEQYF.

With regard to this clone: The same CDR3 also results from other DNA sequences found in this sample. CDR3 loop: CASSGQGLNTEAFF. CDR3 DNA: TGTGCCAGCAGTGGACAGGGACTTAACACTGAAGCTTTCTTT. The chain recombines TRBV2 with TRBJ1-1, with 7 bases identical to TRBD1. The CDR3 sequence is 14 residues long. With V trimmed by 4 bases and J by 2 bases, 4 bases remained unmatched. From germline, CDR1 is SNHLY and CDR2 FYNNEI.

This chain joins TRBV4-1 and TRBJ1-2; 7 bases are a match to TRBD1. Germline values: CDR1 MGHRA, CDR2 YSYEKL. CDR3 length: 15 amino acids. J lost 4 bases, V lost 4 bases, and 9 bases had no gene match. CDR3 in DNA: TGCGCCAGCAGCCCCCGGACAGGAGCCCCCTATGGCTACACCTTC. Amino acid sequence: CASSPRTGAPYGYTF.

V gene TRBV9 combines with J gene TRBJ1-6, with unresolved D. The CDR3 contains 16 residues. The germline V gene has CDR1 SGDLS and CDR2 YYNGEE. V lost 4 bases and J lost 9, with 20 bases in between. CDR3 residues: CASSTSPVGFGSPLHF. The CDR3 region has the DNA TGTGCCAGCAGCACTAGCCCCGTAGGGTTCGGTTCACCCCTCCACTTT.

V and J are TRBV30 and TRBJ2-7; 7 bases map to TRBD2. Trimming took 3 bases from V and 4 from J; bases not matched to a gene: 0. The CDR3 contains 11 residues. Germline lookup yields CDR1 GTSNPN and CDR2 SVGIG (reference sequence). The CDR3, as DNA: TGTGCCTGGAGCGGGGGGTACGAGCAGTACTTC. It yields the protein CAWSGGYEQYF.

A single count supports this clone. The gene calls are TRBV29-1 and TRBJ2-1, with 9 bases matching TRBD2. Germline values: CDR1 SQVTM, CDR2 ANQGSEA. V was pared by 4 bases and J by 7 bases, with 8 bases of the junction left unmatched. The length of the CDR3 is 14 residues. The CDR3 nucleotides are TGCAGCGTTGTCGGGGTAGCGGGAGTTAATGAGCAGTTCTTC. As protein: CSVVGVAGVNEQFF.

The chain combines TRBV10-3 with TRBJ1-6, with TRBD1 matching over 8 bases. CDR1 is ENHRY and CDR2 is SYGVKD in the germline V gene. CDR3 length: 15 residues. Trimming at V came to 9 bases and at J to 0 bases, leaving 4 bases not matched to a gene. CDR3 DNA: TGTGCCATACGGACAGGGAGCTCCTATAATTCACCCCTCCACTTT. Translated: CAIRTGSSYNSPLHF.

The CDR3 sequence: CASSFSGGATGELFF. The CDR3 DNA follows: TGCGCCAGCAGCTTTAGCGGGGGAGCCACCGGGGAGCTGTTTTTT. V usage is TRBV5-1 and J usage is TRBJ2-2; 9 bases agree with TRBD2. The J segment lost 4 bases and the V segment lost 2 bases, leaving 3 bases of the junction unmatched. From germline, CDR1 is SGHRS and CDR2 YFSETQ. This CDR3 comprises 15 residues.

The CDR3 nucleotides read TGTGCCAGCAGCTTAGATCTGGCTAGAAACGCCTACGAGCAGTACTTC. This translates into CASSLDLARNAYEQYF. V and J are TRBV11-2 and TRBJ2-7; D is unclear. Per the germline V gene, CDR1 is SGHAT and CDR2 is FQNNGV. V lost 0 bases to trimming and J lost 2 bases, with 14 bases between them. The CDR3 runs to 16 residues.

The V call is TRBV2, the J call TRBJ2-3; 8 bases are a match to TRBD1. With V trimmed by 3 bases and J by 3 bases, 2 bases remained unmatched. Germline CDR1 reads SNHLY; CDR2 reads FYNNEI. CDR3 length: 14 residues. CDR3 bases: TGTGCCAGCAGTGACCACAGGGGGACAGATACGCAGTATTTT. Its translation: CASSDHRGTDTQYF.

The chain recombines TRBV30 with TRBJ1-4; weak D call: TRBD1 (6 bases). Trimming took 5 bases from V and 4 from J, leaving 11 bases between them. The CDR3 length is 13 residues. Per germline, CDR1 GTSNPN and CDR2 SVGIG (reference sequence). Written as DNA, the CDR3 is TGTGCCTGGGGGGACAACTATAATGAAAAACTGTTTTTT. Its protein product is CAWGDNYNEKLFF.